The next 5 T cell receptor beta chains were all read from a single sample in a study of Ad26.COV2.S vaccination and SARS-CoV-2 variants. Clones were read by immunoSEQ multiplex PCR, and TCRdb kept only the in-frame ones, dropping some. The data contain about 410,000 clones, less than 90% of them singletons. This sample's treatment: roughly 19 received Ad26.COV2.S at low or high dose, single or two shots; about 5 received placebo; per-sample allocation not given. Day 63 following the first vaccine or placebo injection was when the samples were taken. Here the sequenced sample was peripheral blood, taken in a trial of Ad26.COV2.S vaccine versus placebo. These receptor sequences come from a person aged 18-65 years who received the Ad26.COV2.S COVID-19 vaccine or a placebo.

The CDR3 is CASSRDSAENTEAFF. The CDR3 DNA reads as TGTGCCAGCAGCAGGGACTCAGCGGAAAACACTGAAGCTTTCTTT. The V gene is TRBV4-2, the J gene TRBJ1-1; TRBD1 might be the D (5 bases). The CDR3 contains 15 residues. The germline V and J ends were trimmed by 5 bases and 2 bases, with 15 bases remaining between them. The V gene's germline CDR1 is LGHNA and CDR2 YNFKEQ.

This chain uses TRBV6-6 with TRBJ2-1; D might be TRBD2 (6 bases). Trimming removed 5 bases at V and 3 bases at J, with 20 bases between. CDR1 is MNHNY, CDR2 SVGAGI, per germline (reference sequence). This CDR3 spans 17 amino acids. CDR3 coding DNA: TGTGCCAGCAGTCAACGTCGGGACTTTTCCTTCTACAATGAGCAGTTCTTC. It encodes CASSQRRDFSFYNEQFF.

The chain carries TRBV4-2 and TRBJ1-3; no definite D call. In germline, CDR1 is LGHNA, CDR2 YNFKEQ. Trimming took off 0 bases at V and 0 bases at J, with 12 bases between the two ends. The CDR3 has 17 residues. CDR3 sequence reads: CASSQDLDHGSGNTIYF. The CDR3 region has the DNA TGTGCCAGCAGCCAAGATCTGGACCACGGCTCTGGAAACACCATATATTTT.

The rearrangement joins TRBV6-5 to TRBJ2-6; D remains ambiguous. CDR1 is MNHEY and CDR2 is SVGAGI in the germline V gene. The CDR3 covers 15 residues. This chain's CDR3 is CGCQTQPSGANVLTF. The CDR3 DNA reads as TGTGGTTGCCAGACACAACCCTCTGGGGCCAACGTCCTGACTTTC.

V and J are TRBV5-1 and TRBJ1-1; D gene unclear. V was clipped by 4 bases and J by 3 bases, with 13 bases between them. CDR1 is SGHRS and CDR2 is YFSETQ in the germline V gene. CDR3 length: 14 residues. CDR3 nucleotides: TGCGCCAGCAGCCCCATGATTTCAGACACTGAAGCTTTCTTT. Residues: CASSPMISDTEAFF.